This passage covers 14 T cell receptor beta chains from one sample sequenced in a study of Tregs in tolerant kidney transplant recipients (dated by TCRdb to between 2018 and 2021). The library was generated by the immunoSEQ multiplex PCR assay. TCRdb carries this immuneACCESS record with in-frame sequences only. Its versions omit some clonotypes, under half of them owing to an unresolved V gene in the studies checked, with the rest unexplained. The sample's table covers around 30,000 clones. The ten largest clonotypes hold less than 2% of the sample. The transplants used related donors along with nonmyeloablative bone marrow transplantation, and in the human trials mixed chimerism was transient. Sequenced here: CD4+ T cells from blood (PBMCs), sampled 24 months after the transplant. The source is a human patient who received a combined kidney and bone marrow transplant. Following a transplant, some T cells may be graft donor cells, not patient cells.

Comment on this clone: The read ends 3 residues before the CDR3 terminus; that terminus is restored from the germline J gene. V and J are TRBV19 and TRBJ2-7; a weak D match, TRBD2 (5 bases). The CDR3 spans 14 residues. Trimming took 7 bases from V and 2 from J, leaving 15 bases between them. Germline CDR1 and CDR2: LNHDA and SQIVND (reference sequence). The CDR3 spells CASTHRTGAYEQYF. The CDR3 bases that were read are TGTGCCAGTACCCACCGGACCGGGGCCTACGAG.

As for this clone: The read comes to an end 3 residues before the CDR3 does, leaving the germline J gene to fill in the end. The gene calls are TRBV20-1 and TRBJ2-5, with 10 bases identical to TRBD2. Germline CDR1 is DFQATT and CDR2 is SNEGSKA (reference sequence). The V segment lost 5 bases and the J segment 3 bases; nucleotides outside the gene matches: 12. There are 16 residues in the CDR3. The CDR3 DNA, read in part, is TGCAGTGCTTTCAAAAGACGAACTAGCGGGAAAGAGACC. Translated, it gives CSAFKRRTSGKET. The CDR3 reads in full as CSAFKRRTSGKETQYF.

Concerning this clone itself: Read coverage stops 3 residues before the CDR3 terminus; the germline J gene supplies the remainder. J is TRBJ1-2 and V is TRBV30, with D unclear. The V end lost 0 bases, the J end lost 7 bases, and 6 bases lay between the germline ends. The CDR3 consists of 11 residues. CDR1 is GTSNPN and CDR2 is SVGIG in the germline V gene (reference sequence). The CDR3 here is CAWSVEGGYTF. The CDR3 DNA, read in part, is TGTGCCTGGAGTGTAGAGGGTGGC.

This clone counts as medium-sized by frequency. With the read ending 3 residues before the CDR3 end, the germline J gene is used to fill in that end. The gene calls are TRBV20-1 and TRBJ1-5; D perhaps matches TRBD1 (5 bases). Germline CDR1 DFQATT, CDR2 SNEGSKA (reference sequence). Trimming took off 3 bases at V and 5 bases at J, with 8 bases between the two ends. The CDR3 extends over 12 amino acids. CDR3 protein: CSARTGDQPQHF. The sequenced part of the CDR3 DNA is TGCAGTGCTAGGACGGGGGATCAGCCC.

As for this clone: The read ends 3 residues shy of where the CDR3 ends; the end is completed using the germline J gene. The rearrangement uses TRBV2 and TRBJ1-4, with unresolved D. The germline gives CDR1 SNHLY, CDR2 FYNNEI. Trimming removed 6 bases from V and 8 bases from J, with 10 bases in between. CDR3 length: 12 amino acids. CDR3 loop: CASSYSGEKLFF. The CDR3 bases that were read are TGTGCCAGCAGCTACAGCGGGGAAAAA.

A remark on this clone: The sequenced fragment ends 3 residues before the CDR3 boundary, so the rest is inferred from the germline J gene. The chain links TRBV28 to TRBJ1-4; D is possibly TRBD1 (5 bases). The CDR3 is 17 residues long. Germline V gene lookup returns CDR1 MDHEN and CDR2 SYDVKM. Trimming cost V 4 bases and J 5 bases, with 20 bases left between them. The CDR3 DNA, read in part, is TGTGCCAGCAGTTCGTGGGAGGATGAGGGGAGCAATGAAAAA. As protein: CASSSWEDEGSNEK. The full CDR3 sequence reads CASSSWEDEGSNEKLFF.

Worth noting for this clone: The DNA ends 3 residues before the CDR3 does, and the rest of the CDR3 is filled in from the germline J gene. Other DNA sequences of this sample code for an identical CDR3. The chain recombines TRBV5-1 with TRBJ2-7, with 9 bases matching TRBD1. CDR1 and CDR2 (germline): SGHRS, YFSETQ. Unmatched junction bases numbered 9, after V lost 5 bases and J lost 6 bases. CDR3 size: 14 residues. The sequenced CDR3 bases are TGCGCCAGCAGTTGGGCCGGGACAGGGCTCGAG. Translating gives CASSWAGTGLE. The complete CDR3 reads CASSWAGTGLEQYF.

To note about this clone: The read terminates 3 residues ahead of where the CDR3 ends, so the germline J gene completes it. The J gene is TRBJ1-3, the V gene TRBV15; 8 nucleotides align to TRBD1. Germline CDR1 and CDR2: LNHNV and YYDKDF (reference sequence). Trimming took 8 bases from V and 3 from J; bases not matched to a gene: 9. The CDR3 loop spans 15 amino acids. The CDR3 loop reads CATAFGQGSGNTIYF. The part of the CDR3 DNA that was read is TGTGCCACCGCGTTTGGACAGGGCAGTGGAAACACC. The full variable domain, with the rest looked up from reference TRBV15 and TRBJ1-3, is DAMVIQNPRYQVTQFGKPVTLSCSQTLNHNVMYWYQQKSSQAPKLLFHYYDKDFNNEADTPDNFQSRRPNTSFCFLDIRSPGLGDTAMYLCATAFGQGSGNTIYFGEGSWLTVV.

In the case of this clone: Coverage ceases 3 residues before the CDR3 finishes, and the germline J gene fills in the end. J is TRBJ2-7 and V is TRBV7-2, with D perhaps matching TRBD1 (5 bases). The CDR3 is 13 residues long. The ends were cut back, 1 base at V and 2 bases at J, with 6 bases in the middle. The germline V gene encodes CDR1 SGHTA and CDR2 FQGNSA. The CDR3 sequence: CASSLVGAYEQYF. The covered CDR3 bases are TGTGCCAGCAGCTTAGTAGGGGCCTACGAG.

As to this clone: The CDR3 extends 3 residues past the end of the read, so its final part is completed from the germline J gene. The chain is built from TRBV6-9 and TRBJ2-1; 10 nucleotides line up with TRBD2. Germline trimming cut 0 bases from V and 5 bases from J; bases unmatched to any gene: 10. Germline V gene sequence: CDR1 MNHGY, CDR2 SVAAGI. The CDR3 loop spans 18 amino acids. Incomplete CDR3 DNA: TGTGCCAGCAGTTATTCCCGGCTAGCGGGAGTGGATCACAATGAG. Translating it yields CASSYSRLAGVDHNE. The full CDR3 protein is CASSYSRLAGVDHNEQFF.

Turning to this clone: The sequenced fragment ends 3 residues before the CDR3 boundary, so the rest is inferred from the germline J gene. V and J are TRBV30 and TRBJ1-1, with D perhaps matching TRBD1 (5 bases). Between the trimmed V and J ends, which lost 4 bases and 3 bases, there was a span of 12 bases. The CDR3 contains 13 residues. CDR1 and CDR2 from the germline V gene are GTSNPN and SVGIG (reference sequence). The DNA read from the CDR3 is TGTGCCTGGAACCCAGAGGGGTACACTGAA. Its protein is CAWNPEGYTE. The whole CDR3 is CAWNPEGYTEAFF.

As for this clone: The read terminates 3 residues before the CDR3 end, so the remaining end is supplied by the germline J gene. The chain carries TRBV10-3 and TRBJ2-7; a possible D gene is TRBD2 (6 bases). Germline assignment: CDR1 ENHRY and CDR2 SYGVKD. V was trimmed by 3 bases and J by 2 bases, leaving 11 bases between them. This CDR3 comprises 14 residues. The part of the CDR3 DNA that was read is TGTGCCATCAGTGACAGACTAGAGACCTACGAG. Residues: CAISDRLETYE. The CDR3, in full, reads CAISDRLETYEQYF.

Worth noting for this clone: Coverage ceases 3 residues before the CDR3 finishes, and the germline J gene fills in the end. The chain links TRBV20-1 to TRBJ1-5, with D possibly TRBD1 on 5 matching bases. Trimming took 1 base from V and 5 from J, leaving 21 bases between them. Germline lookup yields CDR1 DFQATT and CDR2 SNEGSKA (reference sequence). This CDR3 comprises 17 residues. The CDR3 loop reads CSARVSKGTGLYQPQHF. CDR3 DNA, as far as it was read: TGCAGTGCTAGAGTTTCGAAGGGGACGGGACTTTATCAGCCC.

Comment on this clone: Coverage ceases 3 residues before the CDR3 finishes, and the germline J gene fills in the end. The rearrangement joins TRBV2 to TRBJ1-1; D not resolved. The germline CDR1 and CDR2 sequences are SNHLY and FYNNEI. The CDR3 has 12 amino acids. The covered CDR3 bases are TGTGCCAGCAGTGAAGCGCGAATTGGA. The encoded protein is CASSEARIG. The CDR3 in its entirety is CASSEARIGAFF. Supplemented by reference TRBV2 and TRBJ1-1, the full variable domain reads EPEVTQTPSHQVTQMGQEVILRCVPISNHLYFYWYRQILGQKVEFLVSFYNNEISEKSEIFDDQFSVERPDGSNFTLKIRSTKLEDSAMYFCASSEARIGAFFGQGTRLTVV.